This entry is about one TCR beta chain. Its antigen is unidentified. This may arise from a read error, as a much more abundant clone is one base away. The lymph nodes were axillary draining lymph nodes from breast cancer patients. This record belongs to a study of breast tumors, draining lymph nodes, adjacent tissues. Study-wide findings and caveats: Compared with basal-like, luminal-like tumors shared significantly more repertoire with nontumor tissue.

TCRdb itself ran the multiplex PCR reads through MiXCR, one entry per CDR3 protein. Of 200,000 to 300,000 distinct CDR3 sequences in the sample, over 30% were seen once. The CDR3 runs 13 residues. The sample consisted of axillary lymph node tissue. This sequence originates from a female donor with breast cancer. Some clones in this sample may be carry-over from other donors' samples. V and J are TRBV12-3 or TRBV12-4 and TRBJ2-1, with D uncertain. DNA of the CDR3: TGTGCCTGCAGTTTAAGGCAGCACAATGAGCAGTTCTTC. This translates into CACSLRQHNEQFF.